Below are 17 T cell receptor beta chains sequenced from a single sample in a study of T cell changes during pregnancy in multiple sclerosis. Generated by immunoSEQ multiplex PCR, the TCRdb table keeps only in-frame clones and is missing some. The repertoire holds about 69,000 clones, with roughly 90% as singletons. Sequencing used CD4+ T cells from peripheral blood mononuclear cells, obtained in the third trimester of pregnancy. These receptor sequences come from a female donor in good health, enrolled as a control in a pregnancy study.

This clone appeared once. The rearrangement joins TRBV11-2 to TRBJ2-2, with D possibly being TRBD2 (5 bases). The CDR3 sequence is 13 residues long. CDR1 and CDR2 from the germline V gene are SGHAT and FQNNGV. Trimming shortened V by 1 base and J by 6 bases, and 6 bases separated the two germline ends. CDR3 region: CASSLAGSGELFF. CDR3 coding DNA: TGTGCCAGCAGCTTAGCGGGATCCGGGGAGCTGTTTTTT.

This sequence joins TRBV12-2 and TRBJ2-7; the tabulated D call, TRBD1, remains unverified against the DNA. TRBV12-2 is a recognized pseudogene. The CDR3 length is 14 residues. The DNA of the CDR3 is TGTGCAAGTCGCTCGACAGGGCTACGCTACGAGCAGTACTTC. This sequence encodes CASRSTGLRYEQYF.

The CDR3: CASSLSGGANTGELFF. The CDR3 bases are TGTGCCAGCAGCCTTAGCGGGGGGGCGAACACCGGGGAGCTGTTTTTT. The V gene is TRBV7-9, the J gene TRBJ2-2, with 11 bases that match TRBD2. V gave up 5 bases and J gave up 0 bases; unmatched junction bases: 2. CDR1 is SEHNR, CDR2 FQNEAQ, per germline (reference sequence). This CDR3 has 16 amino acids.

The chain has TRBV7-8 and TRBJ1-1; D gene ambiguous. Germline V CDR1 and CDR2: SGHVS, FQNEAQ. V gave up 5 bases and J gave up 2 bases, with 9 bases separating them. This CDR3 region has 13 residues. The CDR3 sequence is CASSKISNTEAFF. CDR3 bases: TGTGCCAGCAGCAAAATCTCCAACACTGAAGCTTTCTTT. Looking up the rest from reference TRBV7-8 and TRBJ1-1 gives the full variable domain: GAGVSQSPRYKVAKRGQDVALRCDPISGHVSLFWYQQALGQGPEFLTYFQNEAQLDKSGLPSDRFFAERPEGSVSTLKIQRTQQEDSAVYLCASSKISNTEAFFGQGTRLTVV.

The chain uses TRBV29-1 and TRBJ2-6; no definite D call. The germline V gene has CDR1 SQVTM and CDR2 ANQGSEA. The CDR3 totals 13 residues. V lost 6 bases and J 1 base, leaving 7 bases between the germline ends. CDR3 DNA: TGCAGCGTGTCCCTTTCTGGGGCCAACGTCCTGACTTTC. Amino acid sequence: CSVSLSGANVLTF.

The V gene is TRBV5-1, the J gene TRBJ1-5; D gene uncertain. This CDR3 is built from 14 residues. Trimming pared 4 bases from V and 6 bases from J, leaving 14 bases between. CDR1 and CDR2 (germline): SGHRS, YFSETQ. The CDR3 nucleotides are TGCGCCAGCAGCAATCGTAAGGCGGCTCAGCCCCAGCATTTT. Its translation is CASSNRKAAQPQHF.

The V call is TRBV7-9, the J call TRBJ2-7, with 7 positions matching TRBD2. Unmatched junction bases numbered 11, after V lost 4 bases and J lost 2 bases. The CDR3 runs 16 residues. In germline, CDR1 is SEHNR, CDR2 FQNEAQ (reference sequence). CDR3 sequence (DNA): TGTGCCAGCAGCTCTAGACTAGCACAGTTTACCTACGAGCAGTACTTC. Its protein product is CASSSRLAQFTYEQYF.

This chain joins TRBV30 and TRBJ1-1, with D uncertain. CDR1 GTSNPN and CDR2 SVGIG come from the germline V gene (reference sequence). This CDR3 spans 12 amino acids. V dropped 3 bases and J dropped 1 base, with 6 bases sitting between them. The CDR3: CAWRAGNTEAFF. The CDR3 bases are TGTGCCTGGAGGGCGGGGAACACTGAAGCTTTCTTT.

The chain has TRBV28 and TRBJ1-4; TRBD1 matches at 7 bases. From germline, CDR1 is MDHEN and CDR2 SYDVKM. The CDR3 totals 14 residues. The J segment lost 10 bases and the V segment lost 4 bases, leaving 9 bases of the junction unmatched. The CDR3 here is CASSSIDRDGKLFF. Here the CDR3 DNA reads TGTGCCAGCAGTTCGATCGACAGGGACGGAAAACTGTTTTTT. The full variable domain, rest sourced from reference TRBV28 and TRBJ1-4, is DVKVTQSSRYLVKRTGEKVFLECVQDMDHENMFWYRQDPGLGLRLIYFSYDVKMKEKGDIPEGYSVSREKKERFSLILESASTNQTSMYLCASSSIDRDGKLFFGSGTQLSVL.

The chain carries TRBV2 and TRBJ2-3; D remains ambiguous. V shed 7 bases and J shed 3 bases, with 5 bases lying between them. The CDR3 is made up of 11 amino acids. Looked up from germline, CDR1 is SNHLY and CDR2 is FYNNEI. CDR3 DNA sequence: TGTGCCAGCACGAGGACAGATACGCAGTATTTT. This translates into CASTRTDTQYF.

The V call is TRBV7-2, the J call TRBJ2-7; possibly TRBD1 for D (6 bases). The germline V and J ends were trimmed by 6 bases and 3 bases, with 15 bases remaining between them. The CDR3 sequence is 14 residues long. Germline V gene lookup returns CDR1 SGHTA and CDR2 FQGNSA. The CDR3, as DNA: TGTGCCAGCAGTTCGAAGGCAGGGGACTACGAGCAGTACTTC. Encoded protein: CASSSKAGDYEQYF.

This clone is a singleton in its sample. This CDR3 is CASSGRTQNTQYF. The CDR3 DNA reads TGTGCCAGTTCAGGGAGGACCCAGAATACGCAGTATTTT. The chain is built from TRBV6-1 and TRBJ2-3; maybe TRBD2 (6 bases). CDR1 and CDR2 from the germline V gene are MNHNS and SASEGT. V lost 9 bases and J lost 7, with 17 bases in between. This CDR3 is built from 13 residues.

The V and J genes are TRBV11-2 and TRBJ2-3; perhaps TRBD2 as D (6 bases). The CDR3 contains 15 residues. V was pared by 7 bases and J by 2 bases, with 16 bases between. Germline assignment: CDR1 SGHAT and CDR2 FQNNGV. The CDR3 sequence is CASNPSRGITDTQYF. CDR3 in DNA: TGTGCCAGCAACCCATCCCGGGGGATCACAGATACGCAGTATTTT.

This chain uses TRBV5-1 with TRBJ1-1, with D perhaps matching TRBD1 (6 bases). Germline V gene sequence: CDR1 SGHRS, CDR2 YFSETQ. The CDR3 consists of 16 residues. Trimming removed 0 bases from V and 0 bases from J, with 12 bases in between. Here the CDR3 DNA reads TGCGCCAGCAGCTTGGCCGGGGGGCGGATGAACACTGAAGCTTTCTTT. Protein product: CASSLAGGRMNTEAFF.

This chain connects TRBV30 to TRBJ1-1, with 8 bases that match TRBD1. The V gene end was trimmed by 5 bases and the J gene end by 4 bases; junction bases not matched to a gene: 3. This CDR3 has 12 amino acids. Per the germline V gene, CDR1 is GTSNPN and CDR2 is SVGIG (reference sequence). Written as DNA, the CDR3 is TGTGCCTGGGCGACAGGGGCCACTGAAGCTTTCTTT. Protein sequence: CAWATGATEAFF.

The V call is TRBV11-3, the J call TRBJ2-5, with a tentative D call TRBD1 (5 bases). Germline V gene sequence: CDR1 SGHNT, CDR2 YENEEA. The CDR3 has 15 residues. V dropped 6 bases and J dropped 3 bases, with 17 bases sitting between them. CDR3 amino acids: CASSSSGRPEETQYF. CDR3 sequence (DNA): TGTGCCAGCAGTTCATCAGGGCGACCCGAAGAGACCCAGTACTTC.

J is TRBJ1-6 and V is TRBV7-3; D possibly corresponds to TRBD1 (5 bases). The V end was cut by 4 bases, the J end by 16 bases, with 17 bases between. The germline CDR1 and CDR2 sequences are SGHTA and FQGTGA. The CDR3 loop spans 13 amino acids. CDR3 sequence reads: CASSSDGGRALHF. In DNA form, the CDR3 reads TGTGCCAGCAGCTCGGACGGGGGAAGGGCTCTCCACTTT.